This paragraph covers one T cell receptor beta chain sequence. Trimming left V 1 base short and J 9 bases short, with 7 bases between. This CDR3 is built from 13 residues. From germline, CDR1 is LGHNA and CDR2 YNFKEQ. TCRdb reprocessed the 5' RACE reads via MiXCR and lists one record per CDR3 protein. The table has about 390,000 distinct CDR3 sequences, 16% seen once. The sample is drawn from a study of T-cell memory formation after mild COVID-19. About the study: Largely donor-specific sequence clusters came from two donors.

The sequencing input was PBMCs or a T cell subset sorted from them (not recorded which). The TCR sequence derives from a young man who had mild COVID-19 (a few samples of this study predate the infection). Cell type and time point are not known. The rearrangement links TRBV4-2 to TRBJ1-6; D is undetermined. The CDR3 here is CASSQARGSPLHF. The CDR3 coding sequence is TGTGCCAGCAGCCAAGCTCGGGGTTCACCCCTCCACTTT.